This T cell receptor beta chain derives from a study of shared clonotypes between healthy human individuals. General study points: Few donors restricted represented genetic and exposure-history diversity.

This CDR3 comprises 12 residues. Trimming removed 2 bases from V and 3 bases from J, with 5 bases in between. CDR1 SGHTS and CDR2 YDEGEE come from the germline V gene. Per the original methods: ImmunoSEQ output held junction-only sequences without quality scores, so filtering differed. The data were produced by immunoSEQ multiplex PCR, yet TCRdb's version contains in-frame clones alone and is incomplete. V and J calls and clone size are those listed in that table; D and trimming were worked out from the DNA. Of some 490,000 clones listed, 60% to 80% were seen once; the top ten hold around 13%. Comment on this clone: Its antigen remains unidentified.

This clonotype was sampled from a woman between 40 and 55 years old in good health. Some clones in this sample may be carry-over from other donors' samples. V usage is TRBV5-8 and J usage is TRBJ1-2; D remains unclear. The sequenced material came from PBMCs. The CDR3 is CASSFSDYGYTF. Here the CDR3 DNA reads TGTGCCAGCAGCTTCTCAGACTATGGCTACACCTTC.